Shown below are 31 T cell receptor beta chains from a single sample sequenced in a study of OX40 agonist ivuxolimab in advanced cancers. Assay used: immunoSEQ multiplex PCR; TCRdb lists only in-frame clones, some missing. The sample has over 65,000 clones, roughly 80% seen once. Sequences were derived from CD4+ or CD8+ T cells sorted from blood, sampled in a trial of the OX40 agonist ivuxolimab. These receptors came from an adult with an advanced solid tumor such as melanoma, head and neck, liver or kidney cancer.

This clone was detected once. The chain links TRBV18 to TRBJ1-4, with D uncertain. Per germline, CDR1 KGHSH and CDR2 LQKENI. V was pared by 3 bases and J by 2 bases, with 10 bases between. This CDR3 spans 15 amino acids. The CDR3 protein is CASSPGGSTNEKLFF. CDR3 sequence (DNA): TGTGCCAGCTCACCGGGAGGGTCGACTAATGAAAAACTGTTTTTT.

This chain connects TRBV5-5 to TRBJ1-2, with 7 bases lining up with TRBD1. The CDR3 has 15 residues. The junction had 14 bases not matched to a gene; V was cut back by 4 bases and J by 8 bases. The germline V gene encodes CDR1 SGHKS and CDR2 YYEKEE (reference sequence). CDR3 nucleotides: TGTGCCAGCAGCGTGACTGGCCGGGACAGCTCGGGCTACACCTTC. It translates to CASSVTGRDSSGYTF.

This chain joins TRBV29-1 and TRBJ1-1; a weak D match, TRBD1 (6 bases). V lost 7 bases and J lost 4, with 16 bases in between. The CDR3 covers 13 residues. Germline V gives CDR1 SQVTM, CDR2 ANQGSEA. CDR3 residues: CSGYRERSTEAFF. CDR3 in DNA: TGCAGCGGATACAGGGAAAGGAGCACTGAAGCTTTCTTT.

The chain is built from TRBV7-2 and TRBJ1-2; D uncertain. Trimming removed 3 bases from V and 7 bases from J, with 3 bases in between. From germline, CDR1 is SGHTA and CDR2 FQGNSA. The CDR3 runs to 10 residues. The CDR3 loop is CASSFTGYTF. The CDR3 nucleotides read TGTGCCAGCAGCTTTACTGGCTACACCTTC. The entire variable domain, with the rest obtained from reference TRBV7-2 and TRBJ1-2, is as follows: GAGVSQSPSNKVTEKGKDVELRCDPISGHTALYWYRQSLGQGLEFLIYFQGNSAPDKSGLPSDRFSAERTGGSVSTLTIQRTQQEDSAVYLCASSFTGYTFGSGTRLTVV.

The chain links TRBV28 to TRBJ1-1; D perhaps matches TRBD1 (5 bases). Trimming pared 9 bases from V and 0 bases from J, leaving 14 bases between. The length of the CDR3 is 14 residues. Looked up from germline, CDR1 is MDHEN and CDR2 is SYDVKM. This CDR3 reads CASKPGPMNTEAFF. CDR3 nucleotide sequence: TGTGCCAGTAAGCCGGGACCCATGAACACTGAAGCTTTCTTT.

This clone appeared a single time. The gene calls are TRBV18 and TRBJ2-5; D call uncertain. Trimming left V 0 bases short and J 5 bases short, with 4 bases between. The CDR3 runs 12 residues. The germline V gene has CDR1 KGHSH and CDR2 LQKENI. DNA for the CDR3: TGTGCCAGCTCACCACCGTACGAGACCCAGTACTTC. It yields the protein CASSPPYETQYF.

The J gene is TRBJ2-7, the V gene TRBV6-5, with unresolved D. Germline-derived CDR1 and CDR2 are MNHEY and SVGAGI. Between the trimmed V and J ends, which lost 6 bases and 7 bases, there was a span of 10 bases. This CDR3 contains 11 residues. CDR3 sequence (DNA): TGTGCCAGCAGGTGGAAAGAAGAGCAGTACGTC. This encodes CASRWKEEQYV.

The gene calls are TRBV7-2 and TRBJ2-7; 11 nucleotides line up with TRBD2. Germline loops: CDR1 SGHTA, CDR2 FQGNSA. J lost 3 bases, V lost 5 bases, and 3 bases had no gene match. The CDR3 sequence is 14 residues long. The CDR3 reads CASSRTSGFYEQYF. The DNA of the CDR3 is TGTGCCAGCAGCCGGACTAGCGGGTTCTACGAGCAGTACTTC.

This clone was counted once. This sequence joins TRBV13 and TRBJ1-2; D not resolved. Germline values: CDR1 PRHDT, CDR2 FYEKMQ (reference sequence). The CDR3 contains 15 residues. The V and J ends lost 0 bases and 0 bases respectively, with 8 bases between them. The CDR3 spells CASSLGQLSNYGYTF. The CDR3 DNA is TGTGCCAGCAGCTTAGGACAGCTTTCTAACTATGGCTACACCTTC.

The chain carries TRBV18 and TRBJ1-3; the D gene is possibly TRBD1 (5 bases). The V gene's germline CDR1 is KGHSH and CDR2 LQKENI. V was clipped by 3 bases and J by 0 bases, with 18 bases between them. The CDR3 length is 18 residues. In DNA, the CDR3 is TGTGCCAGCTCACCCAGGCCAACAGGCTCCTACTCTGGAAACACCATATATTTT. It encodes CASSPRPTGSYSGNTIYF.

This chain links TRBV5-6 with TRBJ2-7; D is possibly TRBD1 (6 bases). With 2 bases removed from V and 3 bases from J, the gap between germline ends came to 12 bases. The length of the CDR3 is 14 residues. The germline CDR1 and CDR2 sequences are SGHDT and YYEEEE. In nucleotides, the CDR3 is TGTGCCAGCAGCTTTAGGTGGACAGACTACGAGCAGTACGTC. Its protein is CASSFRWTDYEQYV.

V and J are TRBV19 and TRBJ2-1; 7 bases fit TRBD2. Germline-derived CDR1 and CDR2 are LNHDA and SQIVND (reference sequence). Trimming removed 7 bases from V and 3 bases from J; junction bases left unmatched: 9. The CDR3 totals 15 residues. The CDR3 DNA follows: TGTGCCAGTAACCCCGGGGAGGGACTCTACAATGAGCAGTTCTTC. Its translation is CASNPGEGLYNEQFF.

The chain uses TRBV2 and TRBJ1-6; D unresolved. This CDR3 region has 15 residues. The V gene's germline CDR1 is SNHLY and CDR2 FYNNEI. With 7 bases removed from V and 8 bases from J, the gap between germline ends came to 18 bases. The CDR3 region has the DNA TGTGCCAGCACCCCCGACGCGGGAAGGTATTCACCCCTCCACTTT. It specifies CASTPDAGRYSPLHF.

The V gene is TRBV13, the J gene TRBJ2-1; 11 nucleotides agree with TRBD2. The CDR3 sequence is 17 residues long. V shed 5 bases and J 7 bases; nucleotides not matched to a gene: 13. CDR1 and CDR2 (germline): PRHDT, FYEKMQ (reference sequence). CDR3 nucleotides: TGTGCCAGCAGCCCCAGCCTAGCGGGAGGACCAGGGAATGAGCAGTTCTTC. Translating gives CASSPSLAGGPGNEQFF. Combining the CDR3 with reference TRBV13 and TRBJ2-1 gives the whole variable domain AAGVIQSPRHLIKEKRETATLKCYPIPRHDTVYWYQQGPGQDPQFLISFYEKMQSDKGSIPDRFSAQQFSDYHSELNMSSLELGDSALYFCASSPSLAGGPGNEQFFGPGTRLTVL.

This clone was seen a handful of times. This chain uses TRBV19 with TRBJ1-1; no firm D call. The germline V and J ends were trimmed by 3 bases and 3 bases, with 8 bases remaining between them. The CDR3 is 13 residues long. Germline V gene data show CDR1 as LNHDA and CDR2 as SQIVND (reference sequence). CDR3 coding DNA: TGTGCCAGTAGTATCGGGTTAGACACTGAAGCTTTCTTT. As protein: CASSIGLDTEAFF. Based on the CDR3 plus reference TRBV19 and TRBJ1-1, the full variable domain is DGGITQSPKYLFRKEGQNVTLSCEQNLNHDAMYWYRQDPGQGLRLIYYSQIVNDFQKGDIAEGYSVSREKKESFPLTVTSAQKNPTAFYLCASSIGLDTEAFFGQGTRLTVV.

The V call is TRBV5-1, the J call TRBJ2-2; 10 positions match TRBD1. Germline CDR1 is SGHRS and CDR2 is YFSETQ. V dropped 1 base and J dropped 7; count of bases not matched to a gene: 13. This CDR3 is built from 18 residues. The CDR3 sequence: CASSLTPPGQGFIGELFF. The CDR3 DNA follows: TGCGCCAGCAGCTTGACCCCGCCGGGACAGGGGTTTATCGGGGAGCTGTTTTTT.

This clone appeared once. The V call is TRBV7-2, the J call TRBJ2-3; 7 nucleotides match TRBD2. The ends lost 7 bases at V and 0 bases at J; junction bases unmatched: 10. This CDR3 is 16 amino acids long. Germline lookup yields CDR1 SGHTA and CDR2 FQGNSA. DNA for the CDR3: TGTGCCAGCATGGGGGGGAGGCCGGCTAGCACAGATACGCAGTATTTT. Protein product: CASMGGRPASTDTQYF.

The rearrangement uses TRBV5-6 and TRBJ2-5; D may be TRBD1 (6 bases). The CDR3 runs to 15 residues. The V end lost 0 bases, the J end lost 8 bases, and 17 bases lay between the germline ends. Germline CDR1 reads SGHDT; CDR2 reads YYEEEE. The CDR3 is CASSLGISRGNTQYF. DNA of the CDR3: TGTGCCAGCAGCTTGGGAATATCCAGGGGAAACACCCAGTACTTC.

The chain couples TRBV30 to TRBJ2-2; 7 nucleotides agree with TRBD2. Trimming took 7 bases from V and 10 from J; bases not matched to a gene: 21. Germline V gene sequence: CDR1 GTSNPN, CDR2 SVGIG (reference sequence). The length of the CDR3 is 16 residues. CDR3 region: CASWGRALRKEQELFF. The CDR3 coding sequence is TGTGCCTCTTGGGGGAGGGCCTTACGAAAGGAGCAGGAGCTGTTTTTT.

The gene calls are TRBV7-9 and TRBJ2-4; no clear D. V was trimmed by 11 bases and J by 0 bases, leaving 17 bases between them. Germline V gene sequence: CDR1 SEHNR, CDR2 FQNEAQ (reference sequence). The CDR3 runs 15 residues. The CDR3 coding sequence is TGTGCCTATTCAGAAGCTTTTCTAGCCAAAAACATTCAGTACTTC. The encoded protein is CAYSEAFLAKNIQYF. Drawing the rest from reference TRBV7-9 and TRBJ2-4, the complete variable domain is DTGVSQNPRHKITKRGQNVTFRCDPISEHNRLYWYRQTLGQGPEFLTYFQNEAQLEKSRLLSDRFSAERPKGSFSTLEIQRTEQGDSAMYLCAYSEAFLAKNIQYFGAGTRLSVL.

This chain uses TRBV5-1 with TRBJ2-7; D gene unclear. This CDR3 comprises 14 residues. Trimming removed 4 bases at V and 8 bases at J, with 19 bases between. Germline V gives CDR1 SGHRS, CDR2 YFSETQ. In DNA form, the CDR3 reads TGCGCCAGCAGCCCCGACCATGGGAAAACGAAGCAGTACTTC. Its translation: CASSPDHGKTKQYF.

The chain links TRBV11-2 to TRBJ1-3; 8 bases line up with TRBD1. From germline, CDR1 is SGHAT and CDR2 FQNNGV. Trimming at V came to 5 bases and at J to 2 bases, leaving 5 bases not matched to a gene. The CDR3 sequence is 15 residues long. Here the CDR3 DNA reads TGTGCCAGCAGCCGGACAGGGTCACCTGGAAACACCATATATTTT. Amino acids: CASSRTGSPGNTIYF.

This rearrangement joins TRBV6-5 to TRBJ1-1; 10 positions agree with TRBD1. The CDR3 contains 15 residues. Germline CDR1 and CDR2: MNHEY and SVGAGI. The V gene end was trimmed by 3 bases and the J gene end by 6 bases; junction bases not matched to a gene: 7. Here the CDR3 reads CASSYRQGAGAEAFF. The CDR3, as DNA: TGTGCCAGCAGTTATAGACAGGGGGCTGGAGCTGAAGCTTTCTTT.

This chain uses TRBV27 with TRBJ2-2; D not resolved. Germline CDR1 MNHEY, CDR2 SMNVEV (reference sequence). This CDR3 spans 13 amino acids. V was cut by 6 bases and J by 4 bases, with 9 bases left in between. The CDR3 here is CASRQGPTGELFF. The CDR3 coding sequence is TGTGCCAGCAGGCAAGGGCCCACCGGGGAGCTGTTTTTT.

The rearrangement uses TRBV7-2 and TRBJ2-3; the D gene is possibly TRBD2 (5 bases). Trimming took 2 bases from V and 0 from J, leaving 6 bases between them. Germline V gene sequence: CDR1 SGHTA, CDR2 FQGNSA. This CDR3 spans 14 amino acids. As DNA, the CDR3 is TGTGCCAGCAGCTTAAGCGGAAGCACAGATACGCAGTATTTT. This encodes CASSLSGSTDTQYF.

The chain recombines TRBV28 with TRBJ2-7; D possibly corresponds to TRBD1 (6 bases). The CDR3 consists of 12 residues. CDR1 MDHEN and CDR2 SYDVKM come from the germline V gene. Trimming took 3 bases from V and 6 from J, leaving 9 bases between them. The CDR3 DNA is TGTGCCAGCAGTTTTACAGGGAGCGAGCAGTACTTC. It specifies CASSFTGSEQYF.

This chain joins TRBV30 and TRBJ2-1; 7 bases are shared with TRBD1. This CDR3 has 15 amino acids. Germline V gene data show CDR1 as GTSNPN and CDR2 as SVGIG (reference sequence). V shed 2 bases and J 0 bases; nucleotides not matched to a gene: 4. The CDR3 DNA reads TGTGCCTGGAGTCGCGCAGGGGGCTCCTACAATGAGCAGTTCTTC. Encoded protein: CAWSRAGGSYNEQFF.

The rearrangement links TRBV7-2 to TRBJ1-5; TRBD1 is a possible D gene (6 bases). Looked up from germline, CDR1 is SGHTA and CDR2 is FQGNSA. Trimming shortened V by 5 bases and J by 0 bases, and 20 bases separated the two germline ends. The CDR3 contains 18 residues. For the CDR3, the DNA is TGTGCCAGCAGCCCGCCGGGGGGCTCACTTCATAGCAATCAGCCCCAGCATTTT. Amino acids: CASSPPGGSLHSNQPQHF.

This chain uses TRBV6-6 with TRBJ1-6; the D is unclear. V was cut by 0 bases and J by 14 bases, with 11 bases left in between. CDR1 is MNHNY, CDR2 SVGAGI, per germline (reference sequence). The CDR3 runs to 13 residues. The CDR3 region has the DNA TGTGCCAGCAGTTACTCGTCCGCGCGAACCCTCCACTTT. Translation gives CASSYSSARTLHF.

In DNA form, the CDR3 reads TGCGCCAGCAGCCAGGAAACCGGGACTAGCGGGAGAAGGGATGAGCAGTTCTTC. It translates to CASSQETGTSGRRDEQFF. The chain uses TRBV4-1 and TRBJ2-1; 14 nucleotides match TRBD2. There are 18 residues in the CDR3. Germline trimming cut 3 bases from V and 8 bases from J; bases unmatched to any gene: 12. In germline, CDR1 is MGHRA, CDR2 YSYEKL.

The chain carries TRBV5-4 and TRBJ1-4; D remains ambiguous. The V end was cut by 4 bases, the J end by 1 base, with 11 bases between. The length of the CDR3 is 15 residues. Germline V gives CDR1 SGHNT, CDR2 YYREEE (reference sequence). CDR3 DNA: TGTGCCAGCAGCAACACACTGGGAACTAATGAAAAACTGTTTTTT. Amino acids: CASSNTLGTNEKLFF.